This T cell receptor (beta chain) emerged from a study of cytomegalovirus exposure and HLA in healthy donors. The CDR3 runs 12 residues. V lost 8 bases, J lost 10 bases, and 20 bases lay in between. Germline V gene lookup returns CDR1 SQVTM and CDR2 ANQGSEA. Study observations and caveats: Beyond CMV serostatus, there was no information to go on about immune exposure.

A multiplex PCR was run with 60 Vbeta primers and 13 Jbeta primers. Measured with immunoSEQ multiplex PCR; TCRdb has only the in-frame clones, and not every one. This repertoire shows about 110,000 clones, over 70% found once; its top ten account for around 2.3%. In its sample, this clone was seen a few times. Its target is unknown. This rearrangement joins TRBV29-1 to TRBJ1-1; TRBD1 might be the D (6 bases). Sequencing was done on a sample of PBMCs. The receptor comes from a man younger than 40 in good health and CMV-seronegative. The CDR3 protein is CSPLRGSASAFF. The CDR3 coding sequence is TGCAGCCCCTTAAGGGGGTCCGCGTCAGCTTTCTTT. The whole variable domain, filled in from reference TRBV29-1 and TRBJ1-1, reads SAVISQKPSRDICQRGTSLTIQCQVDSQVTMMFWYRQQPGQSLTLIATANQGSEATYESGFVIDKFPISRPNLTFSTLTVSNMSPEDSSIYLCSPLRGSASAFFGQGTRLTVV.